This paragraph reports one T cell receptor (beta chain). Its antigen is still unknown. The time point: after dendritic cell vaccination, including at tumor progression/relapse. The primer mix had 60 V beta and 13 J beta primers. Profiling relied on immunoSEQ multiplex PCR, and the TCRdb table lists in-frame clones only, not all of them. In the table there are some 99,000 clones, approximately 80% of which are singletons. Germline V gene sequence: CDR1 LNHDA, CDR2 SQIVND (reference sequence). The CDR3 sequence is 14 residues long. V lost 9 bases, J lost 1 base, and 16 bases lay in between. The entry originates in a study of glioma-infiltrating T cells after dendritic cell vaccination. General study results and limits: The cohort had few patients with full blood and tumor sets.

Sequenced here: blood, sampled after dendritic cell vaccination. This TCR came from a human donor with glioblastoma. The J gene is TRBJ2-7, the V gene TRBV19; TRBD1 is a possible D gene (6 bases). CDR3 amino acids: CASRDTGYSYEQYF. Here the CDR3 DNA reads TGTGCCAGCCGGGACACGGGATATTCCTACGAGCAGTACTTC.